Below are 8 T cell receptor beta chains sequenced from a single sample in a study of cytomegalovirus exposure and HLA in healthy donors. The PCR employed 60 Vbeta primers together with 13 Jbeta primers. This table comes from immunoSEQ multiplex PCR, and its TCRdb copy is limited to in-frame clones, with some not included. The data contain 150,000 to 200,000 clones, around 78% of them singletons. The sequenced material came from PBMCs. Every receptor here comes from a woman between 35 and 50 years old in good health and CMV-seronegative.

This clone was observed a single time. This sequence joins TRBV10-3 and TRBJ2-2, with D tentatively TRBD1 (6 bases). CDR3 size: 13 residues. Deletions cut 7 bases from V and 6 bases from J, with 12 bases between. Germline lookup yields CDR1 ENHRY and CDR2 SYGVKD. The CDR3 DNA reads TGTGCCATCAAGTTACAGGGTGCCGGGGAGCTGTTTTTT. It yields the protein CAIKLQGAGELFF.

This chain uses TRBV6-6 with TRBJ1-1, with 7 positions matching TRBD1. The CDR3 contains 10 residues. Per the germline V gene, CDR1 is MNHNY and CDR2 is SVGAGI (reference sequence). CDR3 bases: TGTGCAATCAGGGGGACTGAAGCTTTCTTT. Its translation is CAIRGTEAFF.

This chain joins TRBV5-1 and TRBJ1-2; 12 nucleotides agree with TRBD1. Germline loops: CDR1 SGHRS, CDR2 YFSETQ. Germline trimming cut 0 bases from V and 5 bases from J; bases unmatched to any gene: 8. The CDR3 is 17 amino acids. CDR3: CASSLGGTGGGGYGYTF. In DNA form, the CDR3 reads TGCGCCAGCAGCTTGGGAGGGACAGGGGGCGGAGGTTATGGCTACACCTTC.

The chain employs TRBV5-1 and TRBJ1-1; 8 bases agree with TRBD1. The CDR3 contains 14 residues. Germline assignment: CDR1 SGHRS and CDR2 YFSETQ. Trimming removed 3 bases from V and 4 bases from J; junction bases left unmatched: 5. In DNA, the CDR3 is TGCGCCAGCAGCTGGACAGGGAGTCCCACTGAAGCTTTCTTT. Encoded protein: CASSWTGSPTEAFF. Filled out from reference TRBV5-1 and TRBJ1-1, the complete variable domain reads KAGVTQTPRYLIKTRGQQVTLSCSPISGHRSVSWYQQTPGQGLQFLFEYFSETQRNKGNFPGRFSGRQFSNSRSEMNVSTLELGDSALYLCASSWTGSPTEAFFGQGTRLTVV.

The V and J genes are TRBV2 and TRBJ2-1; 13 bases line up with TRBD2. V shed 8 bases and J 11 bases; nucleotides not matched to a gene: 3. Germline CDR1 SNHLY, CDR2 FYNNEI. There are 12 residues in the CDR3. The CDR3 bases are TGTGCCAGCGGGACTAGCGGGGCTAAGCAGTTCTTC. It translates to CASGTSGAKQFF.

The chain employs TRBV19 and TRBJ1-4, with D possibly being TRBD1 (5 bases). Deletions cut 0 bases from V and 3 bases from J, with 17 bases between. Germline CDR1 reads LNHDA; CDR2 reads SQIVND (reference sequence). The CDR3 length is 18 residues. The CDR3 DNA follows: TGTGCCAGTAGTATAGATTGGCTCCAGGGTTCTTCTAATGAAAAACTGTTTTTT. It yields the protein CASSIDWLQGSSNEKLFF.

The gene calls are TRBV4-1 and TRBJ2-5; 10 bases map to TRBD2. The CDR3 extends over 17 amino acids. V shed 1 base, J shed 2 bases, and the junction held 7 bases outside the gene matches. Per the germline V gene, CDR1 is MGHRA and CDR2 is YSYEKL. This CDR3 is CASSQGPTSGPQETQYF. CDR3 sequence (DNA): TGCGCCAGCAGCCAAGGCCCGACTAGCGGGCCACAAGAGACCCAGTACTTC.

This clone was counted only a few times. The chain has TRBV20-1 and TRBJ1-1; TRBD1 aligns across 9 bases. Trimming at V came to 5 bases and at J to 8 bases, leaving 3 bases not matched to a gene. This CDR3 has 11 residues. Germline loops: CDR1 DFQATT, CDR2 SNEGSKA (reference sequence). CDR3 amino acids: CSALGQGEAFF. The CDR3, as DNA: TGCAGTGCTCTAGGACAGGGGGAAGCTTTCTTT.